This T cell receptor beta chain derives from a study of blood T cell repertoires in COVID-19. Study as a whole: COVID-19 samples, acute and convalescent, were from the United States, Italy and Spain. Nucleic acid was either cDNA or gDNA, and it came from T cells, B-cell-depleted T cells, or PBMCs.

This CDR3 has 14 residues. CDR1 is SEHNR, CDR2 FQNEAQ, per germline (reference sequence). Deletions cut 5 bases from V and 1 base from J, with 12 bases between. Per the original methods: The assay estimated nucleated cells by amplifying reference gene primers. Profiling relied on immunoSEQ multiplex PCR, and the TCRdb table lists in-frame clones only, not all of them. The D gene and trimming were derived from the DNA, and the V and J assignments and clone size from that table. The table lists 250,000 or so clones, around nine tenths of them singletons. The chain links TRBV7-9 to TRBJ2-7; a possible D gene is TRBD2 (6 bases). Material: peripheral blood. This sequence was found in a middle-aged man with active or convalescent COVID-19. CDR3 DNA: TGTGCCAGCAGCGCCGGACTACATTCCTACGAGCAGTACTTC. Translating it yields CASSAGLHSYEQYF.